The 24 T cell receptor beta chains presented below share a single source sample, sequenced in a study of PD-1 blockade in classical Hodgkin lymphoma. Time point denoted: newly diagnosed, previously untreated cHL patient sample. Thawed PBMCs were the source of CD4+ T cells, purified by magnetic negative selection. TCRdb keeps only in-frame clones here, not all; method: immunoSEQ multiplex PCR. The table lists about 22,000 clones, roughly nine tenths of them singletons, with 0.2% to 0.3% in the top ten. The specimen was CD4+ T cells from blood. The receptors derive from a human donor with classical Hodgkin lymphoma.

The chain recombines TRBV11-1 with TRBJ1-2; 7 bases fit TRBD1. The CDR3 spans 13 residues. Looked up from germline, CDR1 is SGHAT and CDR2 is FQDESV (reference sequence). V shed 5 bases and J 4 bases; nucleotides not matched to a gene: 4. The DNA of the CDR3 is TGTGCCAGCAGCCGAGGGGACAGCTATGGCTACACCTTC. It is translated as CASSRGDSYGYTF.

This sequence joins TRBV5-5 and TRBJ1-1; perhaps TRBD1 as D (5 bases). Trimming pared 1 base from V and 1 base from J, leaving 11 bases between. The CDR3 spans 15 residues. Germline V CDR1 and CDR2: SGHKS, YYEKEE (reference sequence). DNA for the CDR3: TGTGCCAGCAGCTTGTACCCAGGGTCGAACACTGAAGCTTTCTTT. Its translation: CASSLYPGSNTEAFF.

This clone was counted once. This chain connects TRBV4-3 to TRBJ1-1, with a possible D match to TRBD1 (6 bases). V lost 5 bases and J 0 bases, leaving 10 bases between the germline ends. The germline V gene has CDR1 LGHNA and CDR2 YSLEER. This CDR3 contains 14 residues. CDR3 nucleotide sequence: TGCGCCAGCAGCTACAGGGCCCTGAACACTGAAGCTTTCTTT. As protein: CASSYRALNTEAFF.

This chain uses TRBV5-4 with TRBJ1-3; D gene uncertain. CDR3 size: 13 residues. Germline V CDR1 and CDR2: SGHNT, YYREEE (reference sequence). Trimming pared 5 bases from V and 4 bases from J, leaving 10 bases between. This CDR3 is CASRRFSGNTIYF. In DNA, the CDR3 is TGTGCCAGCAGGAGGTTTTCCGGAAACACCATATATTTT.

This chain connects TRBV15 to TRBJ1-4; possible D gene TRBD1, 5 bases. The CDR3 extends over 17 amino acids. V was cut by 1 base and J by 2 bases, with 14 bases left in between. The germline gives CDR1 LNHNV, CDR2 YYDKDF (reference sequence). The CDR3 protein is CATSRGTSGQTNEKLFF. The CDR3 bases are TGTGCCACCAGCAGAGGCACTTCGGGGCAGACTAATGAAAAACTGTTTTTT. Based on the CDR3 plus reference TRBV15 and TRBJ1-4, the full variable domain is DAMVIQNPRYQVTQFGKPVTLSCSQTLNHNVMYWYQQKSSQAPKLLFHYYDKDFNNEADTPDNFQSRRPNTSFCFLDIRSPGLGDTAMYLCATSRGTSGQTNEKLFFGSGTQLSVL.

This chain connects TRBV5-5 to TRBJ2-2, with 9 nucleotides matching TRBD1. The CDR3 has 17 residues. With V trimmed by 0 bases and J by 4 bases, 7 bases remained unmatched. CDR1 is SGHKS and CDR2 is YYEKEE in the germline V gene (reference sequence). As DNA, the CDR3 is TGTGCCAGCAGCTTGGCGACAGGGGGGGCGAGCACCGGGGAGCTGTTTTTT. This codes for CASSLATGGASTGELFF.

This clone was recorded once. CDR3 coding DNA: TGTGCCAGCAGTGGACTGCTCTCTGGAAACACCATATATTTT. Translation gives CASSGLLSGNTIYF. The chain uses TRBV2 and TRBJ1-3; D call uncertain. Trimming left V 4 bases short and J 0 bases short, with 7 bases between. Germline CDR1 and CDR2: SNHLY and FYNNEI. This CDR3 has 14 residues.

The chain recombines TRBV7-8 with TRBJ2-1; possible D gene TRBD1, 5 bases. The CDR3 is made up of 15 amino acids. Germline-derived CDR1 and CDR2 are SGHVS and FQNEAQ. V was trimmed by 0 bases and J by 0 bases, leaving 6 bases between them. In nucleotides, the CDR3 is TGTGCCAGCAGCTTAGCACAGGACTCCTACAATGAGCAGTTCTTC. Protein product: CASSLAQDSYNEQFF.

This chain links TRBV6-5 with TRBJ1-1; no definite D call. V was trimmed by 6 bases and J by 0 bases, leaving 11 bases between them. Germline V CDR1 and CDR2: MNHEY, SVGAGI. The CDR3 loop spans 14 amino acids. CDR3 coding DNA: TGTGCCAGCAGCTCCGCAGGCATGAACACTGAAGCTTTCTTT. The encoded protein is CASSSAGMNTEAFF.

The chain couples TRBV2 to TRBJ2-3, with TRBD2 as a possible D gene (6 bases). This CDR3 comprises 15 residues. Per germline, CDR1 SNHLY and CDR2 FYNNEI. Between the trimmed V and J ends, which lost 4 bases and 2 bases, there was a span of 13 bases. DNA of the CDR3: TGTGCCAGCAGTGTGTATGGGGGACTCACAGATACGCAGTATTTT. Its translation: CASSVYGGLTDTQYF.

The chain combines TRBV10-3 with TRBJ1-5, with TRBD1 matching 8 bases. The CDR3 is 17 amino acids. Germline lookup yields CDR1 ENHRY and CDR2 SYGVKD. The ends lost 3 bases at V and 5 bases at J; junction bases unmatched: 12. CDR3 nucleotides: TGTGCCATCAGTGAAGTGCCAGGGGGCGTTACGTATCAGCCCCAGCATTTT. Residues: CAISEVPGGVTYQPQHF.

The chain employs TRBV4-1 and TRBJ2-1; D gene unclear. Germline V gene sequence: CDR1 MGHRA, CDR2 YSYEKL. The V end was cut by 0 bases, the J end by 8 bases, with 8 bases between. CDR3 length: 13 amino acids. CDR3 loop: CASSQDRVDEQFF. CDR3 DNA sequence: TGCGCCAGCAGCCAAGACCGGGTCGATGAGCAGTTCTTC.

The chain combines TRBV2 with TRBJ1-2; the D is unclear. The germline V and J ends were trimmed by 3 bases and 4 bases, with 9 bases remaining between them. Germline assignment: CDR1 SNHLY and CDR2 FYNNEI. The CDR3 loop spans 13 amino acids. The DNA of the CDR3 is TGTGCCAGCAGTGAGAACTTGTCCTATGGCTACACCTTC. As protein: CASSENLSYGYTF.

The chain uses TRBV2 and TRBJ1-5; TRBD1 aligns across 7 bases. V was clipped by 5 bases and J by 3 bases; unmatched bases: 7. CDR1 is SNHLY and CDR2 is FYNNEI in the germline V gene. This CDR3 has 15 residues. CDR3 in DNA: TGTGCCAGCAGTCTTGGACAGGCTTCCAATCAGCCCCAGCATTTT. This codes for CASSLGQASNQPQHF.

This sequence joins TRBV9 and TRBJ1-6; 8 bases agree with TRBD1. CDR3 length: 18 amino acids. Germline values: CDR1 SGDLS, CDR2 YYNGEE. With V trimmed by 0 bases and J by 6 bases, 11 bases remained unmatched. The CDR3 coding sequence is TGTGCCAGCAGCGTAGATGTACGGGCAGGGGGCTTTAATTCACCCCTCCACTTT. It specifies CASSVDVRAGGFNSPLHF.

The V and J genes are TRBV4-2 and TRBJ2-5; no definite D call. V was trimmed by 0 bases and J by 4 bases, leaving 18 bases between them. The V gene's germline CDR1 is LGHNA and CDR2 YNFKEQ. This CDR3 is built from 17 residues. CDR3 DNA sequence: TGTGCCAGCAGCCAAGATCCGCCCGGATCCAAAGGAGAGACCCAGTACTTC. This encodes CASSQDPPGSKGETQYF.

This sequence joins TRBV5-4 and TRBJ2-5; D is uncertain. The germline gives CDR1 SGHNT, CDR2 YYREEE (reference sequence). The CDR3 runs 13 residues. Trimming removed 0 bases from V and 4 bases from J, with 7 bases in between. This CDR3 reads CASSLAHSETQYF. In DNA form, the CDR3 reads TGTGCCAGCAGCTTGGCCCACTCAGAGACCCAGTACTTC.

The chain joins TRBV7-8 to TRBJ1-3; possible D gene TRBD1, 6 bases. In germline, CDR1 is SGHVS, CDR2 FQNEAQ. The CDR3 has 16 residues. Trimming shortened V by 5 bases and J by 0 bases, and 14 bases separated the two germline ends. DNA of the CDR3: TGTGCCAGCAGCCCGAGGACAGTTCACTCTGGAAACACCATATATTTT. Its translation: CASSPRTVHSGNTIYF.

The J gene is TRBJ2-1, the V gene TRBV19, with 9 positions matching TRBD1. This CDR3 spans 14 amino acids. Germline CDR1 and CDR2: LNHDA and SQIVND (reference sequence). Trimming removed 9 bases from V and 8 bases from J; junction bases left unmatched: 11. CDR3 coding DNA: TGTGCCAGCGCGGGACAGGGCTTTTTCCATGAGCAGTTCTTC. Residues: CASAGQGFFHEQFF.

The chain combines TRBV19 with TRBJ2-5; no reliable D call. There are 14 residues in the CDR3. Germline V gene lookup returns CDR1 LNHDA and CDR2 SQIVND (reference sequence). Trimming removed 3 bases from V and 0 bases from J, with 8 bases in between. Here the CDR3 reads CASSIGRYQETQYF. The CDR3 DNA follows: TGTGCCAGTAGTATCGGTCGGTACCAAGAGACCCAGTACTTC.

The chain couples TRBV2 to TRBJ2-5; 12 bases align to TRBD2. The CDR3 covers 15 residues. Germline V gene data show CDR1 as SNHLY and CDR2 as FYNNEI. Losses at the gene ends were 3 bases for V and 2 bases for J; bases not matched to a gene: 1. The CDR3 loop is CASSDGLAGQETQYF. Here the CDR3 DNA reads TGTGCCAGCAGTGATGGACTAGCGGGACAAGAGACCCAGTACTTC.

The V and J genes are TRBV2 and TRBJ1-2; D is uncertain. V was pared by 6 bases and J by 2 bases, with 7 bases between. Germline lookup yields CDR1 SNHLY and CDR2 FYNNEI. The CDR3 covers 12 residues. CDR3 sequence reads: CASRGSNYGYTF. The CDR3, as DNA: TGTGCCAGCAGAGGGTCGAACTATGGCTACACCTTC.

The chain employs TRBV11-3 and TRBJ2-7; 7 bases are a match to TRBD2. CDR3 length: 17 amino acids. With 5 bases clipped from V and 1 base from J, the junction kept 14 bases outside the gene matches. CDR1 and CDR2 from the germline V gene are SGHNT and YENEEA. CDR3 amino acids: CASSPRGGVRLSYEQYF. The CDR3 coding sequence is TGTGCCAGCAGCCCCCGCGGGGGTGTCCGGCTGTCCTACGAGCAGTACTTC.

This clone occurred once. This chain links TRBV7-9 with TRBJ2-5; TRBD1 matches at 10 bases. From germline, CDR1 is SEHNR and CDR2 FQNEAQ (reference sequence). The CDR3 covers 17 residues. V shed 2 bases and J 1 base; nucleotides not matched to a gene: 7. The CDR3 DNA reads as TGTGCCAGCAGCTTAAGAGGGGGGACAGGGGTCCAAGAGACCCAGTACTTC. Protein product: CASSLRGGTGVQETQYF.